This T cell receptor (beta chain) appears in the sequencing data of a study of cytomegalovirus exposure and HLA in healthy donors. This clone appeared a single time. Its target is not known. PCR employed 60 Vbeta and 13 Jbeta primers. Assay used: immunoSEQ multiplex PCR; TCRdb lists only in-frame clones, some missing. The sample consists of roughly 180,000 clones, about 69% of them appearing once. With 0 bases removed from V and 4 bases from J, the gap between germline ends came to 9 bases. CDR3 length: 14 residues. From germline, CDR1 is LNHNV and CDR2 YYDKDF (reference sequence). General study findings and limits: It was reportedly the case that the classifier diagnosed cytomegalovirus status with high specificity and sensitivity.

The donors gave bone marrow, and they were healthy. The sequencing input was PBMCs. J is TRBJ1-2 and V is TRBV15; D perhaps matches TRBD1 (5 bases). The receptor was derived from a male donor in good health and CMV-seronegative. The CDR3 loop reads CATSRDGRGYGYTF. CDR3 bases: TGTGCCACCAGCAGAGATGGTAGGGGCTATGGCTACACCTTC.